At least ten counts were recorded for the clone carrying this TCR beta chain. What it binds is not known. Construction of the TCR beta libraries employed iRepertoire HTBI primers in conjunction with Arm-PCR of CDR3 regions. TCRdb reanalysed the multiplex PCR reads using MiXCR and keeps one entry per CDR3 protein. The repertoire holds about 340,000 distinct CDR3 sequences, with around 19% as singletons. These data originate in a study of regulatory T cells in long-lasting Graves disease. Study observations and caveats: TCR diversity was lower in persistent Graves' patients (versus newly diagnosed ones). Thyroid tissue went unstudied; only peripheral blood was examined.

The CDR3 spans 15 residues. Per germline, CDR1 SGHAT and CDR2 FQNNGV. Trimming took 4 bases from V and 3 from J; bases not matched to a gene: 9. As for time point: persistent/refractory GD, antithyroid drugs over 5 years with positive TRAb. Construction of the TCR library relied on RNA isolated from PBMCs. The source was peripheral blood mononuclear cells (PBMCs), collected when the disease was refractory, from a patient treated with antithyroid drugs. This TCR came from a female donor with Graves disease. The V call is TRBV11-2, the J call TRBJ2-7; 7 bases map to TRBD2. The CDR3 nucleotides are TGTGCCAGCAGCTCCCTATTAGGGAGGGACTACGAGCAGTACTTC. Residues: CASSSLLGRDYEQYF.